This entry features one T cell receptor beta chain sequence. What this receptor recognizes is not known. The input lacks base qualities; no much larger clone sits a single base away. The sample comes from a study of shared clonotypes between healthy human individuals (TCRdb year 2020). Regarding the complete study: The cohort included a few men and a couple of women between 18 and 49 years of age. Each donor's leukapheresis produced roughly between roughly 0.94 and 9.5 billion PBMCs. The study deeply sequenced blood TCR repertoires of about five healthy adults to estimate repertoire size and the extent of clonotype sharing between individuals. To increase sequencing depth and limit assay-specific biases, TCR repertoire library preparation and sequencing were carried out by different laboratories using diverse techniques. Broad study findings and their caveats: Because the study included only a small number of donors, the genetic and exposure-history diversity represented was limited. Pairwise subsampling led to the expectation that sequencing depth would affect the degree of clonotype sharing among donors. Sampling was restricted to blood, and TCR repertoires in tissue are likely to differ from TCR repertoires in blood.

TCR CDR3 regions were amplified from genomic DNA by multiplex PCR using the deep immunoSEQ assay. Genomic DNA extracted from each cell subset was distributed evenly over all wells of several immunoSEQ 96-well plates, and each plate served as one replicate. For unsorted PBMC, about 300 ng genomic DNA, equal to about 30,000 T cell genomes, was loaded into each replicate PCR. Ten immunoSEQ deep assay plates were used to sequence the unsorted PBMC genomic DNA. Purified libraries were quantified with a Qubit 3.0 fluorometer, sized on a Bioanalyzer 2100, and re-quantified with the KAPA Library Quantification kit. Each immunoSEQ 96-well plate was sequenced on its own single-read 150-cycle Illumina NextSeq 550 flow cell. Per the original workflow: Because only junctional sequences without quality scores were contained in the immunoSEQ output, filtering matching that applied to full-length reads could not be performed. Sequences were annotated with PyIR, a Python wrapper for IgBLAST v1.9, using IMGT germline references to assign V/J genes and CDR3. Reads were filtered out if the reads had weak V/J assignments (E-value above 1e-6), no CDR3, stop codons, out-of-frame junctions, or ambiguous translated residues. V3J clonotypes were defined as sequences sharing an identical inferred V gene, J gene, and CDR3 amino acid sequence. To compute the percentage overlap between repertoires, the number of shared unique clonotypes was divided by the size of the smaller repertoire. Richness of each repertoire was evaluated using RTK rarefaction, the Chao1 estimator, and Recon v2.1 estimates of unobserved clonotypes. This is the immuneACCESS table as TCRdb keeps it, with only in-frame sequences that have V and J called. A part of the clones is gone; compared with another copy, unresolved V genes explain less than half, and the rest is unexplained. V, J and clone size were drawn from that table, and D and trimming were deduced from the DNA. The sample yields about 480,000 clones; roughly 79% were counted once. The top ten hold under 15% of the sample.

From the cysteine up to the phenylalanine, the CDR3 has a length of 13 residues. Just CDR3 DNA is preserved here, 39 bases in frame from base 1. The germline V gene gives CDR1 as MDHEN and CDR2 as SYDVKM. V has 5 bases trimmed and J has 4 bases trimmed; junction bases matching no gene number 4. Donors were healthy HIV-negative adults with no recently reported acute infections or vaccinations. Only Caucasian adults living in Nashville, Tennessee, USA were represented among the donors. In the unsorted samples, roughly 90 million PBMCs were counted, and genomic DNA was extracted using the QIAamp DNA Blood Mini kit. Blood was obtained by leukapheresis, after which PBMCs were separated by Ficoll-Histopaque density gradient centrifugation and cryopreserved in liquid nitrogen vapor phase.

The sequence joins TRBV28 to TRBJ1-1; 7 middle bases align to TRBD1. Sequenced: PBMCs. This TCR came from a woman between 40 and 50 years old in good health. Some clones in this sample may be carry-over from other donors' samples. For the CDR3, the sequence is CASSPDRATEAFF. Here is the DNA: TGTGCCAGCAGTCCCGACAGGGCCACTGAAGCTTTCTTT.